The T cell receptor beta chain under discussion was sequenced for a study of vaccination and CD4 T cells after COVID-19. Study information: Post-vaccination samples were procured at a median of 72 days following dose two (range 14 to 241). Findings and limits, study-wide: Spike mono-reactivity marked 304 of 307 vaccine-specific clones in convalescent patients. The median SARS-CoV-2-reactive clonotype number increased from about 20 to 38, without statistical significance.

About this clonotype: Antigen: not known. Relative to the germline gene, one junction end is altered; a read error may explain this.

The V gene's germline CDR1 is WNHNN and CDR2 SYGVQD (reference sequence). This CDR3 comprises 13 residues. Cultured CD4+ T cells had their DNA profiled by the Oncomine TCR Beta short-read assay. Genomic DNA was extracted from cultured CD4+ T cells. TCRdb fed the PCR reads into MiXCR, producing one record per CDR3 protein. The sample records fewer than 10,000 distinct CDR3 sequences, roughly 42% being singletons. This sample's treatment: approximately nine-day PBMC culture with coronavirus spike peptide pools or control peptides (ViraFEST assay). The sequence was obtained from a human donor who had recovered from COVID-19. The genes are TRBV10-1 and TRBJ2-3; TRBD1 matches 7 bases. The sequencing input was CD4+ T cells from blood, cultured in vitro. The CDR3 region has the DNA TGCGCCAGCAGTGTGACAGGGTCGAATACGCGGTATTTT. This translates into CASSVTGSNTRYF.